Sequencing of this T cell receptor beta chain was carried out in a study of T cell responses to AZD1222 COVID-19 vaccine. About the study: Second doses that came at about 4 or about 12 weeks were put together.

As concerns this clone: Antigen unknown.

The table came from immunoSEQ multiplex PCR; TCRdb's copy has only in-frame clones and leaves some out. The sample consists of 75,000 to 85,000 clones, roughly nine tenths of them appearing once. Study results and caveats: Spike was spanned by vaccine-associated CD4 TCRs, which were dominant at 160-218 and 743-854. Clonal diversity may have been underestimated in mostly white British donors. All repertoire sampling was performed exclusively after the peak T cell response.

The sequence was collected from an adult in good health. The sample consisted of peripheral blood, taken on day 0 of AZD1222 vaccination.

CDR3 residues: CASAGFDEKLFF. CDR3 DNA sequence: TGTGCCAGCGCGGGGTTTGATGAAAAACTGTTTTTT. This chain uses TRBV12-3 or TRBV12-4 with TRBJ1-4, with D hard to call. The V gene lost 8 bases and the J gene lost 6 bases, with 10 bases spanning the gap. The CDR3 is 12 amino acids.